The rows below give T cell receptor beta chains drawn from one sample of a study of CD8 T cells in ankylosing spondylitis. TCRdb passed the 5' RACE reads through MiXCR, listing each CDR3 protein once. The sample holds fewer than 550,000 distinct CDR3 sequences, about 5.7% seen once. Sequenced material: blood, either unsorted or a sorted T cell fraction (not recorded which). Source of these receptors: a male donor with ankylosing spondylitis. CDR3s include the opening cysteine and the closing phenylalanine or tryptophan. Fields, in order: V gene, J gene, CDR3 protein.

V gene: TRBV12-3/TRBV12-4; J gene: TRBJ2-7; CDR3 protein: CASSFFQSPEQYF
V gene: TRBV10-3; J gene: TRBJ2-1; CDR3 protein: CAIRTGTLNNEQFF
V gene: TRBV20-1; J gene: TRBJ2-5; CDR3 protein: CSRVKLASNQETQYF
V gene: TRBV20-1; J gene: TRBJ2-5; CDR3 protein: CSARGTAETQYF
V gene: TRBV5-1; J gene: TRBJ2-5; CDR3 protein: CASSLEQLQETQYF
V gene: TRBV2; J gene: TRBJ1-2; CDR3 protein: CASSEDFNYGYTF
V gene: TRBV20-1; J gene: TRBJ2-4; CDR3 protein: CSANMGGDIQYF
V gene: TRBV29-1; J gene: TRBJ2-5; CDR3 protein: CSVRQQETQYF
V gene: TRBV4-2; J gene: TRBJ2-5; CDR3 protein: CASSQDAWGETQYF
V gene: TRBV6-5; J gene: TRBJ1-4; CDR3 protein: CASRLLGANEKLFF
V gene: TRBV4-3; J gene: TRBJ2-1; CDR3 protein: CASSPAGGRVEEQFF
V gene: TRBV5-1; J gene: TRBJ1-2; CDR3 protein: CASSPTWGQSYGYTF
V gene: TRBV20-1; J gene: TRBJ2-7; CDR3 protein: CSASLGGYEQYF